This T cell receptor beta chain was sequenced in a study of blood T cell repertoires in COVID-19. Study overall: Some COVID-19 samples were acute and others convalescent; all came from the United States, Italy and Spain. Sources were T cells, B-cell-depleted T cells, or PBMCs; the material itself was cDNA or gDNA.

Everyone who took part was 18 to 89 years old, and they came from over 20 US areas. Each recovered donor of Cohort 3 presented with two negative PCRs, clearance, or symptom resolution. Clones were read by immunoSEQ multiplex PCR, and TCRdb kept only the in-frame ones, dropping some. In the table there are 200,000 to 250,000 clones, 82% of which are singletons. Looked up from germline, CDR1 is SNHLY and CDR2 is FYNNEI. V dropped 6 bases and J dropped 1; count of bases not matched to a gene: 5. The CDR3 is 14 amino acids. The sequence came from an older woman who had recovered from COVID-19. The sequenced sample was PBMCs or T cells enriched from blood (not recorded which). The chain employs TRBV2 and TRBJ1-1; 7 bases agree with TRBD1. This chain's CDR3 is CASRDRAANTEAFF. In DNA, the CDR3 is TGTGCCAGCAGAGACAGGGCGGCGAACACTGAAGCTTTCTTT.